This is a list of T cell receptor beta chains from one sample in a study of T-cell memory formation after mild COVID-19. TCRdb analysed the 5' RACE reads with MiXCR anew, one entry per CDR3 protein. The sample records about 400,000 distinct CDR3 sequences, about 22% being singletons. The sequencing sample was made of PBMCs or a T cell subset sorted from them (not recorded which). All receptors come from an adult woman who had mild COVID-19 (a few samples of this study predate the infection). Cell type and time point are not known. Both conserved end residues are part of each CDR3. D genes are given only for firm matches. The size entry is marked missing in some rows and otherwise reads once, few, many or a size class.

TRBJ2-1	TRBD1	NA	TRBV11-2	TGTGCCAGCAGCTCACGACAGGGGAAGAATGAGCAGTTCTTC	CASSSRQGKNEQFF
TRBJ2-2	NA	NA	TRBV20-1	TGCAGTGCTAGATTGGCAGTCGGGCATCGGGGCACCGGGGAGCTGTTTTTT	CSARLAVGHRGTGELFF
TRBJ2-5	TRBD2	NA	TRBV9	TGTGCCAGCAGCGGGGGACTAGCGGGAGACCAAGAGACCCAGTACTTC	CASSGGLAGDQETQYF
TRBJ1-1	NA	many	TRBV3-1	TGTGCCAGCAGCCAAGGGGGGAGCACTGAAGCTTTCTTT	CASSQGGSTEAFF
TRBJ1-2	TRBD1	NA	TRBV4-1	TGCGCCAGCAGCTTCCGACAGGGCACCTTCTATGGCTACACCTTC	CASSFRQGTFYGYTF
TRBJ2-2	TRBD2	NA	TRBV12-3/TRBV12-4	TGTGCCAGCAGTTTAGCGGGGCTAGCGGGTCCCACCGGGGAGCTGTTTTTT	CASSLAGLAGPTGELFF
TRBJ2-7	TRBD2	few	TRBV7-9	TGTGCAGAGCAGGGCGGGAGGGGCGAGCAGTACTTC	CAEQGGRGEQYF
TRBJ2-1	TRBD2	few	TRBV5-4	TGTGCCAACTCTCTACAAGCGGGGGCCTCCTACAATGAGCAGTTCTTC	CANSLQAGASYNEQFF
TRBJ2-2	NA	NA	TRBV20-1	TGCAGTGCTAGAGCATGGGGACCTAACACCGGGGAGCTGTTTTTT	CSARAWGPNTGELFF
TRBJ2-5	NA	few	TRBV19	TGTGCCAGTAGTATTCGTGCTTTAGCGTATCGAGAGACCCAGTACTTC	CASSIRALAYRETQYF
TRBJ1-3	NA	few	TRBV30	TGTGCCTGGAGTGACGGAGGGGAATTCTCTGGAAACACCATATATTTT	CAWSDGGEFSGNTIYF
TRBJ2-1	NA	NA	TRBV5-1	TGCGCCAGCAGCTTGCACAGGGAACGGGGCAATGAGCAGTTCTTC	CASSLHRERGNEQFF
TRBJ1-1	TRBD1	NA	TRBV4-1	TGCGCCAGCAGCCACCCGGGACAGGGCCCTGAAGCTTTCTTT	CASSHPGQGPEAFF
TRBJ2-3	NA	NA	TRBV5-1	TGCGCCAGCAGCTTGGGAACTCCCACTAGCACAGATACGCAGTATTTT	CASSLGTPTSTDTQYF
TRBJ2-5	TRBD1	NA	TRBV20-1	TGCAGTGCTAGTCCCAGGGGGCCCGCACAAGAGACCCAGTACTTC	CSASPRGPAQETQYF
TRBJ1-4	NA	NA	TRBV27	TGTGCCAGCAGTTTAAACCCACAGGGAGCAAAACTGTTTTTT	CASSLNPQGAKLFF
TRBJ2-1	TRBD2	NA	TRBV20-1	TGCAGTGCTAGAGATAGATTGGGTGGGCTAGCGGACCACAATGAGCAGTTCTTC	CSARDRLGGLADHNEQFF
TRBJ2-7	NA	NA	TRBV4-1	TGCGCCAGCAGCCTCCGAGTCACGGCGAACTCCTACGAGCAGTACTTC	CASSLRVTANSYEQYF
TRBJ2-7	TRBD2	NA	TRBV6-5	TGTGCCAGCAGACTAGCGGGAGGGCCGGGCTCTACCTACGAGCAGTACTTC	CASRLAGGPGSTYEQYF
TRBJ2-1	TRBD2	NA	TRBV4-1	TGCGCCAGCAGCCAAGCGGGACTAGCGGAAAACAATGAGCAGTTCTTC	CASSQAGLAENNEQFF
TRBJ2-1	NA	few	TRBV5-1	TGCGCCAGCTCCGGGGCCACGGGACCACCTTCCTACAATGAGCAGTTCTTC	CASSGATGPPSYNEQFF
TRBJ2-7	NA	NA	TRBV19	TGTGCCAGTAGTTTTCGGAGAGCGGTCGAGCAGTACTTC	CASSFRRAVEQYF
TRBJ2-5	TRBD2	NA	TRBV28	TGTGCCAGCAGTTCTTTCATAGCGGGAGGGCCCCCGACCCAGTACTTC	CASSSFIAGGPPTQYF
TRBJ1-1	TRBD1	NA	TRBV7-9	TGTGCCAGCAGCGGAGAGGGACAGCCAGGCACTGAAGCTTTCTTT	CASSGEGQPGTEAFF
TRBJ2-5	NA	NA	TRBV7-9	TGTGCCAGCAGCCCACGACACCTCCAAGAGACCCAGTACTTC	CASSPRHLQETQYF
TRBJ1-3	NA	NA	TRBV7-2	TGTGCCAGCAGCCCCCTGACTAGAGGAGCAGGTGCCTCTGGAAACACCATATATTTT	CASSPLTRGAGASGNTIYF
TRBJ2-5	NA	few	TRBV6-2/TRBV6-3	TGTGCCAGCAGTTACTCGGTGGGGGACATCGTGGGGGAGACCCAGTACTTC	CASSYSVGDIVGETQYF
TRBJ2-3	NA	few	TRBV4-1	TGCGCCAGCAGCCAGGCTGGAAATACGCAGTATTTT	CASSQAGNTQYF
TRBJ2-3	TRBD2	few	TRBV5-1	TGCGCCAGCAGCACTACTAGCGGACACACAGATACGCAGTATTTT	CASSTTSGHTDTQYF
TRBJ2-4	NA	NA	TRBV29-1	TGCAGCGTTGGGGGCGGGCTAAACATTCAGTACTTC	CSVGGGLNIQYF
TRBJ2-5	TRBD2	few	TRBV9	TGTGCCAGCAGCGTGAGCGGGGCCTTGAACAATAAAGAGACCCAGTACTTC	CASSVSGALNNKETQYF